What follows are 21 T cell receptor beta chains derived from one specimen sequenced in a study of T cells of healthy individuals. TCRdb re-analysed the 5' RACE reads in MiXCR, keeping a single row per CDR3 protein. The sample consists of 40,000 to 65,000 distinct CDR3 sequences, under 15% of them appearing once. Receptors originate from a human donor in good health.

This clonotype was observed many times. The rearrangement joins TRBV5-8 to TRBJ2-7; no definite D call. Trimming took 0 bases from V and 0 from J, leaving 10 bases between them. This CDR3 region has 15 residues. Germline V lookup: CDR1 SGHTS, CDR2 YDEGEE. The CDR3 loop is CASSLAYRSSYEQYF. Here the CDR3 DNA reads TGTGCCAGCAGCTTGGCCTACCGCAGCTCCTACGAGCAGTACTTC.

This clonotype was counted a few times. The chain couples TRBV15 to TRBJ2-5, with D uncertain. Trimming took off 0 bases at V and 4 bases at J, with 12 bases between the two ends. Per germline, CDR1 LNHNV and CDR2 YYDKDF (reference sequence). CDR3 length equals 15 residues. The CDR3 DNA sequence: TGTGCCACCAGCAGAGATAGGACGAAGCGAGAGACCCAGTACTTC. Protein product: CATSRDRTKRETQYF.

This clonotype showed up many times. The rearrangement links TRBV10-3 to TRBJ1-3; D is unresolved. The CDR3 sequence is 17 residues long. Germline CDR1 and CDR2: ENHRY and SYGVKD. With 6 bases removed from V and 0 bases from J, the gap between germline ends came to 18 bases. Here the CDR3 reads CAIRGPGLSSSGNTIYF. CDR3 coding DNA: TGTGCCATCAGAGGGCCGGGTCTCTCCAGCTCTGGAAACACCATATATTTT.

This clonotype appeared many times. V gene TRBV11-3 combines with J gene TRBJ2-1, with 9 bases that match TRBD2. V shed 1 base and J 6 bases; nucleotides not matched to a gene: 4. The germline gives CDR1 SGHNT, CDR2 YENEEA. There are 15 residues in the CDR3. The CDR3 loop is CASSLVPSGTNEQFF. DNA of the CDR3: TGTGCCAGCAGCTTAGTCCCTAGCGGGACCAATGAGCAGTTCTTC.

This chain connects TRBV10-3 to TRBJ2-5, with TRBD2 as a possible D gene (5 bases). The germline V and J ends were trimmed by 10 bases and 1 base, with 13 bases remaining between them. The CDR3 extends over 13 amino acids. Germline CDR1 is ENHRY and CDR2 is SYGVKD. The CDR3 is CATTMDVQETQYF. The DNA of the CDR3 is TGTGCCACGACTATGGACGTCCAAGAGACCCAGTACTTC.

There are many counts of this clonotype. In nucleotides, the CDR3 is TGCAGTGCTAGGGCCGCCGGGACAGGAAATGAAAAACTGTTTTTT. Residues: CSARAAGTGNEKLFF. The chain employs TRBV20-1 and TRBJ1-4, with 8 bases fitting TRBD1. V was pared by 3 bases and J by 5 bases, with 8 bases of the junction left unmatched. CDR1 and CDR2 from the germline V gene are DFQATT and SNEGSKA (reference sequence). CDR3 length: 15 amino acids.

This clonotype occurred many times. J is TRBJ2-2 and V is TRBV28, with D perhaps being TRBD1 or TRBD2 (5 bases each). The CDR3 has 16 residues. The V gene's germline CDR1 is MDHEN and CDR2 SYDVKM. V was pared by 3 bases and J by 0 bases, with 11 bases between. Here the CDR3 reads CASSFVGDANTGELFF. The DNA for the CDR3 is TGTGCCAGCAGTTTCGTAGGGGACGCGAACACCGGGGAGCTGTTTTTT.

The V and J genes are TRBV30 and TRBJ2-3; TRBD2 matches at 9 bases. This CDR3 is 13 amino acids long. Germline lookup yields CDR1 GTSNPN and CDR2 SVGIG (reference sequence). The junction had 1 base not matched to a gene; V was cut back by 2 bases and J by 4 bases. CDR3 sequence reads: CAWSLAGSDTQYF. CDR3 DNA: TGTGCCTGGAGTCTAGCGGGATCAGATACGCAGTATTTT.

This clonotype appeared a few times. The chain joins TRBV14 to TRBJ2-1, with D possibly being TRBD2 (5 bases). Germline CDR1 is SGHDN and CDR2 is FVKESK. The CDR3 consists of 18 residues. The germline V and J ends were trimmed by 2 bases and 4 bases, with 21 bases remaining between them. The CDR3 nucleotides are TGTGCCAGCAGCCAAAGGAGGATACGGAGACCGACTTACAATGAGCAGTTCTTC. It codes for CASSQRRIRRPTYNEQFF. Looking up the rest from reference TRBV14 and TRBJ2-1 gives the full variable domain: EAGVTQFPSHSVIEKGQTVTLRCDPISGHDNLYWYRRVMGKEIKFLLHFVKESKQDESGMPNNRFLAERTGGTYSTLKVQPAELEDSGVYFCASSQRRIRRPTYNEQFFGPGTRLTVL.

The V gene is TRBV6-1, the J gene TRBJ1-1, with D uncertain. The ends were cut back, 4 bases at V and 1 base at J, with 13 bases in the middle. This CDR3 is built from 15 residues. CDR1 is MNHNS and CDR2 is SASEGT in the germline V gene. The CDR3 region is CASSASWGRNTEAFF. The CDR3 nucleotides read TGTGCCAGCAGTGCCTCCTGGGGAAGGAACACTGAAGCTTTCTTT.

At least ten counts were recorded for this clonotype. As DNA, the CDR3 is TGCAGCGTAGACACAGGGAGGGGACTGTTTTTT. Its translation: CSVDTGRGLFF. The gene calls are TRBV29-1 and TRBJ1-4; TRBD1 might be the D (6 bases). The germline V gene has CDR1 SQVTM and CDR2 ANQGSEA. The CDR3 is 11 amino acids. Trimming took off 6 bases at V and 13 bases at J, with 15 bases between the two ends.

Only a few counts were recorded for this clonotype. The chain uses TRBV10-3 and TRBJ2-3; 9 nucleotides match TRBD2. V was pared by 5 bases and J by 2 bases, with 5 bases of the junction left unmatched. The V gene's germline CDR1 is ENHRY and CDR2 SYGVKD. This CDR3 has 15 residues. CDR3 sequence (DNA): TGTGCCATCAGTCCAAGACTAGCGGACACAGATACGCAGTATTTT. Amino acid sequence: CAISPRLADTDTQYF.

This chain links TRBV6-5 with TRBJ1-2; TRBD1 might be the D (5 bases). The V gene's germline CDR1 is MNHEY and CDR2 SVGAGI. This CDR3 contains 13 residues. Deletions cut 6 bases from V and 4 bases from J, with 12 bases between. CDR3: CASRLTEAYGYTF. The CDR3, as DNA: TGTGCCAGCAGGCTGACAGAAGCCTATGGCTACACCTTC.

The chain recombines TRBV20-1 with TRBJ2-1, with D perhaps assigned TRBD1 or TRBD2 (6 bases each). The CDR3 covers 15 residues. Germline CDR1 and CDR2: DFQATT and SNEGSKA (reference sequence). V shed 4 bases and J shed 6 bases, with 19 bases lying between them. The CDR3 sequence: CSATNNKGGSNEQFF. CDR3 DNA: TGCAGTGCTACGAACAACAAAGGGGGGAGCAATGAGCAGTTCTTC.

This clonotype was picked up a small number of times. This chain links TRBV27 with TRBJ2-3, with 8 positions matching TRBD2. Germline V CDR1 and CDR2: MNHEY, SMNVEV (reference sequence). With 3 bases clipped from V and 4 bases from J, the junction kept 9 bases outside the gene matches. The CDR3 sequence is 16 residues long. As DNA, the CDR3 is TGTGCCAGCAGTTTTTTGCGCGCGGGGGGCCCAGATACGCAGTATTTT. Encoded protein: CASSFLRAGGPDTQYF.

The chain is built from TRBV7-9 and TRBJ1-1; no clear D. The CDR3 spans 13 residues. Germline loops: CDR1 SEHNR, CDR2 FQNEAQ (reference sequence). V was cut by 5 bases and J by 3 bases, with 10 bases left in between. The CDR3 nucleotides are TGTGCCAGCAGCCCGCCGCCCCACACTGAAGCTTTCTTT. Protein: CASSPPPHTEAFF.

This clonotype was seen at least ten times. This rearrangement joins TRBV18 to TRBJ2-4; TRBD1 might be the D (6 bases). The CDR3 totals 16 residues. V gave up 1 base and J gave up 3 bases, with 13 bases separating them. Germline CDR1 is KGHSH and CDR2 is LQKENI. The CDR3 sequence: CASSPQQGALKNIQYF. The CDR3 region has the DNA TGTGCCAGCTCACCACAACAGGGAGCACTCAAAAACATTCAGTACTTC. Based on the CDR3 plus reference TRBV18 and TRBJ2-4, the full variable domain is NAGVMQNPRHLVRRRGQEARLRCSPMKGHSHVYWYRQLPEEGLKFMVYLQKENIIDESGMPKERFSAEFPKEGPSILRIQQVVRGDSAAYFCASSPQQGALKNIQYFGAGTRLSVL.

This clonotype was detected only once. The J gene is TRBJ2-5, the V gene TRBV12-3 or TRBV12-4, with 7 positions matching TRBD1. V trimming: 7 bases; J trimming: 3 bases; junction bases outside the gene matches: 5. This CDR3 has 13 amino acids. This chain's CDR3 is CASTLTGKETQYF. The CDR3 DNA follows: TGTGCCAGCACCCTGACAGGGAAAGAGACCCAGTACTTC.

This clonotype was counted at least ten times. The rearrangement uses TRBV20-1 and TRBJ2-1, with 7 bases lining up with TRBD2. The CDR3 contains 14 residues. Germline loops: CDR1 DFQATT, CDR2 SNEGSKA (reference sequence). V was clipped by 7 bases and J by 4 bases; unmatched bases: 10. CDR3 sequence (DNA): TGCAGTGGATATGCGGGACTACTATACAATGAGCAGTTCTTC. This sequence encodes CSGYAGLLYNEQFF.

This clonotype turned up a few times. The V and J genes are TRBV10-2 and TRBJ2-1; 9 bases map to TRBD2. The V segment lost 0 bases and the J segment 6 bases; nucleotides outside the gene matches: 6. Germline V lookup: CDR1 WSHSY, CDR2 SAAADI. The CDR3 contains 16 residues. In nucleotides, the CDR3 is TGCGCCAGCAGTGAGTCGGCCAGCGGGGGGTCCAATGAGCAGTTCTTC. As protein: CASSESASGGSNEQFF.

This clonotype was counted between two and nine times. This chain connects TRBV4-2 to TRBJ2-5; a possible D gene is TRBD2 (5 bases). This CDR3 is 13 amino acids long. Germline V lookup: CDR1 LGHNA, CDR2 YNFKEQ. V was shortened by 11 bases and J by 5 bases, with 18 bases between the two germline ends. CDR3 sequence (DNA): TGTGCCCGACCGGTGGGCCCGGGGGAGACCCAGTACTTC. The encoded protein is CARPVGPGETQYF.